This T cell receptor (beta chain) was profiled in a study of blood T cell repertoires in COVID-19. Study-wide background: Sites in the United States, Italy and Spain provided acute and convalescent COVID-19 samples. Sample material is recorded as cDNA or gDNA derived from T cells, B-cell-depleted T cells, or PBMCs.

Per the study methods: Scientists estimated how many nucleated cells there were by amplifying reference gene primers. Here immunoSEQ multiplex PCR was the method, and the copy in TCRdb shows in-frame clones only, minus some. The D gene and trimming were derived from the DNA, and the V and J assignments and clone size from that table. In the table there are tens of thousands of clones, 80% to 90% of which are singletons. The CDR3 covers 14 residues. The germline V gene encodes CDR1 SGHAT and CDR2 FQNNGV. V gave up 1 base and J gave up 8 bases; unmatched junction bases: 3. The TCR originated in a woman between 50 and 59 years old with active COVID-19. The specimen was peripheral blood. The chain joins TRBV11-2 to TRBJ1-4; 8 nucleotides line up with TRBD1. The CDR3 here is CASSLARGHEKLFF. CDR3 nucleotide sequence: TGTGCCAGCAGCTTAGCCAGGGGGCACGAAAAACTGTTTTTT.